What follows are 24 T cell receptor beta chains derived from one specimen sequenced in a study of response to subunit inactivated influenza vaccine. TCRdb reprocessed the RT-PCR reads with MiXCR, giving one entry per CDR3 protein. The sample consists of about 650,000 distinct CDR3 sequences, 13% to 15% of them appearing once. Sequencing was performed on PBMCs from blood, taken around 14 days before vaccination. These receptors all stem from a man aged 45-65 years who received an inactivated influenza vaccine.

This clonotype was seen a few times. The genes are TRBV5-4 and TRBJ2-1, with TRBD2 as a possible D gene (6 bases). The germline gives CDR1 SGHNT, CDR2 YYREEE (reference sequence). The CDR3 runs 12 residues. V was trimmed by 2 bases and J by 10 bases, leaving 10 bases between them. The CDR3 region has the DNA TGTGCCAGCAGCTTTCCCAGCGGGGAGCAGTTCTTC. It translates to CASSFPSGEQFF.

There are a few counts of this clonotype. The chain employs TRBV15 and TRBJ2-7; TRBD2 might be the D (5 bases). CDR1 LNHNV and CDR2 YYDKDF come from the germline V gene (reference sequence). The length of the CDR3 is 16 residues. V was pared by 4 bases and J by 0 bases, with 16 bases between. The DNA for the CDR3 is TGTGCCACCAGCATCCTTGCGGGTCGGAGCTCCTACGAGCAGTACTTC. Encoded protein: CATSILAGRSSYEQYF.

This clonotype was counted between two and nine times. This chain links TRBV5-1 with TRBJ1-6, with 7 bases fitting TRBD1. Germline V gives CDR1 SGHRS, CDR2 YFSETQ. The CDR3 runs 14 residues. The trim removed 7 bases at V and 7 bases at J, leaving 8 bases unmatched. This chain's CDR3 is CASWEGATNSPLHF. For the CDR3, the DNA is TGCGCCAGCTGGGAGGGGGCAACCAATTCACCCCTCCACTTT.

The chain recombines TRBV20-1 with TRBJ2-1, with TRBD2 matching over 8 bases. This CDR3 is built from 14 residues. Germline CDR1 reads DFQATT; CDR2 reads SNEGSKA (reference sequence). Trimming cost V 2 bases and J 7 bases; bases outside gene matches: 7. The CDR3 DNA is TGCAGTGCTAGATACGGACTAGCTTTGAATGAGCAGTTCTTC. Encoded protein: CSARYGLALNEQFF.

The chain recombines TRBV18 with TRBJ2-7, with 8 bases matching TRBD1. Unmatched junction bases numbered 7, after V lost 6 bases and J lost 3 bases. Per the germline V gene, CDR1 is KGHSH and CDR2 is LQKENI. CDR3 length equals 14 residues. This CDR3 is CASSLRGQDYEQYF. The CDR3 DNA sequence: TGTGCCAGCTCGCTCAGGGGGCAAGACTACGAGCAGTACTTC.

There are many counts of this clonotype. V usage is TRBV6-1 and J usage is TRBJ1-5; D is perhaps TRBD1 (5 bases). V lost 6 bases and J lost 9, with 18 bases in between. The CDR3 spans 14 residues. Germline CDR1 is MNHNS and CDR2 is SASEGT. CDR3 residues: CASSPGGVRVPQHF. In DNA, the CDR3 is TGTGCCAGCAGCCCGGGGGGGGTTCGTGTGCCCCAGCATTTT.

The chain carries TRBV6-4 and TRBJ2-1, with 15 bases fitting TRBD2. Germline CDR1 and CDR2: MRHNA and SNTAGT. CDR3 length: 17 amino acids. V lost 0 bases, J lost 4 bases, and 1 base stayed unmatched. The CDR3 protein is CASSDSGLAGGYNEQFF. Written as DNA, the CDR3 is TGTGCCAGCAGTGACTCCGGACTAGCGGGGGGGTACAATGAGCAGTTCTTC.

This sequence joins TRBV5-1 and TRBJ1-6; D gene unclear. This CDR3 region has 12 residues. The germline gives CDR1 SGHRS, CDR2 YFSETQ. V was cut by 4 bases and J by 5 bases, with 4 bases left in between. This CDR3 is CASSLNNSPLHF. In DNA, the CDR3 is TGCGCCAGCAGCCTGAATAATTCACCCCTCCACTTT. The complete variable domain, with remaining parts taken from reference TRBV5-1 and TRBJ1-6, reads KAGVTQTPRYLIKTRGQQVTLSCSPISGHRSVSWYQQTPGQGLQFLFEYFSETQRNKGNFPGRFSGRQFSNSRSEMNVSTLELGDSALYLCASSLNNSPLHFGNGTRLTVT.

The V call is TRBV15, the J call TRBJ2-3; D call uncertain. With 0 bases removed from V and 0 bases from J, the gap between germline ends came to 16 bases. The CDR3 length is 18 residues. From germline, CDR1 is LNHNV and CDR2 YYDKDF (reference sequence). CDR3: CATSRDLGAGASTDTQYF. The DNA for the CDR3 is TGTGCCACCAGCAGAGACCTCGGTGCCGGAGCTAGCACAGATACGCAGTATTTT.

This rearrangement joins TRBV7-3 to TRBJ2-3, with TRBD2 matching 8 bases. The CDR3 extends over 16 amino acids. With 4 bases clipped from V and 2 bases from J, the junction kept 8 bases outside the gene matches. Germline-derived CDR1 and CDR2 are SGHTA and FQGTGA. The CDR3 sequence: CASSSREGRLTDTQYF. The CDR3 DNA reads TGTGCCAGCAGCTCCCGGGAGGGGAGACTCACAGATACGCAGTATTTT. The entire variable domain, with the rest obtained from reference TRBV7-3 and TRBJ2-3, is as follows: GAGVSQTPSNKVTEKGKYVELRCDPISGHTALYWYRQSLGQGPEFLIYFQGTGAADDSGLPNDRFFAVRPEGSVSTLKIQRTERGDSAVYLCASSSREGRLTDTQYFGPGTRLTVL.

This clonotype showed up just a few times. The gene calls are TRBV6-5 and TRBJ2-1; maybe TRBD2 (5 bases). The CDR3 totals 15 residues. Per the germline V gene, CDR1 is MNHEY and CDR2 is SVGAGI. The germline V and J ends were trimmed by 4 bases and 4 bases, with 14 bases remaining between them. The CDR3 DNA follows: TGTGCCAGCAGTTGGCCGGGAATGGGATACAATGAGCAGTTCTTC. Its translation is CASSWPGMGYNEQFF.

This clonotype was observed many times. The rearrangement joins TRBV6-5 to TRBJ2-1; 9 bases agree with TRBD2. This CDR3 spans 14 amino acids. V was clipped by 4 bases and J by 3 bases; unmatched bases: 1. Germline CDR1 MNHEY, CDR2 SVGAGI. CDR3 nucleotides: TGTGCCAGCAGTTGGCGGGAGGGCTACAATGAGCAGTTCTTC. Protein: CASSWREGYNEQFF.

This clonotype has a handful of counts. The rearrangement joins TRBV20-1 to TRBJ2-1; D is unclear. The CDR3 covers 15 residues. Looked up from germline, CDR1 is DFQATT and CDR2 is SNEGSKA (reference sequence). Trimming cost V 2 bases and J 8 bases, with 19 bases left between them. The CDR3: CSARTVVGKSHEQFF. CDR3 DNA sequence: TGCAGTGCTAGAACGGTCGTGGGAAAGTCCCATGAGCAGTTCTTC.

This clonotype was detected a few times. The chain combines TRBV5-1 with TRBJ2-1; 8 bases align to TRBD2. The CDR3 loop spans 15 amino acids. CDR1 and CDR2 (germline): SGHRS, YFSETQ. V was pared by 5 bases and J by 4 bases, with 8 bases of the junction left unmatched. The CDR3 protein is CASRPAGTSYNEQFF. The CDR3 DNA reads TGCGCCAGCAGACCCGCCGGGACTAGTTACAATGAGCAGTTCTTC.

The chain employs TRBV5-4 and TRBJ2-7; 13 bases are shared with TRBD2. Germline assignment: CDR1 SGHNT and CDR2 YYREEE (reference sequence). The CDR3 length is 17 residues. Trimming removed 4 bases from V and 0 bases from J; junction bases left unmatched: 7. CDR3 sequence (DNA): TGTGCCAGCAGCCCTACTAGCGGGAGGGCCGCCTCCTACGAGCAGTACTTC. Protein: CASSPTSGRAASYEQYF. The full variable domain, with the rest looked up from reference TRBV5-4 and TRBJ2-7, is ETGVTQSPTHLIKTRGQQVTLRCSSQSGHNTVSWYQQALGQGPQFIFQYYREEENGRGNFPPRFSGLQFPNYSSELNVNALELDDSALYLCASSPTSGRAASYEQYFGPGTRLTVT.

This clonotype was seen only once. CDR3 in amino acids: CASRAGSLDTQYF. CDR3 nucleotide sequence: TGTGCCAGCAGAGCGGGAAGTTTGGATACGCAGTATTTT. The chain joins TRBV7-2 to TRBJ2-3; 7 bases are shared with TRBD2. Germline CDR1 reads SGHTA; CDR2 reads FQGNSA. V trimming: 6 bases; J trimming: 6 bases; junction bases outside the gene matches: 6. The CDR3 runs 13 residues.

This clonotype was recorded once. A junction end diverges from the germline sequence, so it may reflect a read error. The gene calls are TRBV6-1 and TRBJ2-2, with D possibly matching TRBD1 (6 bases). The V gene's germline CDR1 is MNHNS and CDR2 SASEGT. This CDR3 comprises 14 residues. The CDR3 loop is CASIRTANTGELFF. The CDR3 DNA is TGTGCCAGCATTCGGACAGCTAACACCGGGGAGCTCTTTTTT.

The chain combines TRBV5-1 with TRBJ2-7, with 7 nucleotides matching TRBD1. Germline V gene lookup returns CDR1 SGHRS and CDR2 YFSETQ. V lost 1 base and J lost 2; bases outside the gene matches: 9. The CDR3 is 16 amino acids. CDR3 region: CASSLTIRQGAYEQYF. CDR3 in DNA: TGCGCCAGCAGCTTGACAATTCGACAGGGAGCCTACGAGCAGTACTTC. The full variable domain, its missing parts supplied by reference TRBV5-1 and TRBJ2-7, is KAGVTQTPRYLIKTRGQQVTLSCSPISGHRSVSWYQQTPGQGLQFLFEYFSETQRNKGNFPGRFSGRQFSNSRSEMNVSTLELGDSALYLCASSLTIRQGAYEQYFGPGTRLTVT.

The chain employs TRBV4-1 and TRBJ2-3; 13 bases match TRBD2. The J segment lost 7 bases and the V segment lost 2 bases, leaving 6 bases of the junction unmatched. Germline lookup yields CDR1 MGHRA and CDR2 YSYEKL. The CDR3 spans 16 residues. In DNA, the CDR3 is TGCGCCAGCAGCCAACCACTAGCGGGGGGGCCGTATACGCAGTATTTT. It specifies CASSQPLAGGPYTQYF.

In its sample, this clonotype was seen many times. The CDR3 DNA reads as TGTGCCACCGGGGGCAGCCAAGAGACCCAGTACTTC. Its protein is CATGGSQETQYF. The chain couples TRBV24-1 to TRBJ2-5; TRBD1 is a possible D gene (6 bases). V lost 9 bases and J 1 base, leaving 8 bases between the germline ends. This CDR3 spans 12 amino acids. Germline values: CDR1 KGHDR, CDR2 SFDVKD.

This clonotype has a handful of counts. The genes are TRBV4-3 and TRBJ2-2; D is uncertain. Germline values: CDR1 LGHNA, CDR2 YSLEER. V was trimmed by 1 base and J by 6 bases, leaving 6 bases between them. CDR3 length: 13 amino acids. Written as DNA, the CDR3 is TGCGCCAGCAGCCAAGGTTTGGCCGGGGAGCTGTTTTTT. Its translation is CASSQGLAGELFF.

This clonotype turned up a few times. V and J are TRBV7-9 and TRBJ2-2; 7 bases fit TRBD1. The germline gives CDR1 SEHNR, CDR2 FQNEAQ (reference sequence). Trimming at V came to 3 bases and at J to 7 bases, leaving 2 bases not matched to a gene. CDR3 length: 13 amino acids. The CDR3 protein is CASSFDRDGELFF. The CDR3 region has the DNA TGTGCCAGCAGCTTCGACAGGGACGGGGAGCTGTTTTTT.

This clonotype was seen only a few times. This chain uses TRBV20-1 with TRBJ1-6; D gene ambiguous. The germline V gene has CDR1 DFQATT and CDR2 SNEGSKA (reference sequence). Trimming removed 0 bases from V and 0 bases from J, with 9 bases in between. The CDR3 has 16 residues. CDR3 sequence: CSARDPTNSYNSPLHF. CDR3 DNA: TGCAGTGCTAGAGATCCCACGAACTCCTATAATTCACCCCTCCACTTT.

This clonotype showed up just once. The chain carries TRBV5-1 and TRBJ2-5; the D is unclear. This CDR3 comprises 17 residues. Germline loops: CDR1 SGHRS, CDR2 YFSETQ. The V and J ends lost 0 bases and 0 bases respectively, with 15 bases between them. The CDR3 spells CASSLVGSATNQETQYF. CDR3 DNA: TGCGCCAGCAGCTTGGTCGGGTCGGCGACCAACCAAGAGACCCAGTACTTC.